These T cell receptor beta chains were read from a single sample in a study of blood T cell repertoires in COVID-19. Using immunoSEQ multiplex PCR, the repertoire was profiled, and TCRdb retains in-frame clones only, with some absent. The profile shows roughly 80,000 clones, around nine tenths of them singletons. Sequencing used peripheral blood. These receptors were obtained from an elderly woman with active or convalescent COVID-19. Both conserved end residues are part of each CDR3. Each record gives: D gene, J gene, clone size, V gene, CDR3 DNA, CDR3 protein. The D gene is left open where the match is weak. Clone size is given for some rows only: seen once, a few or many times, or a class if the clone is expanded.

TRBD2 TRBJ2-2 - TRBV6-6 TGTGCCACCAATCCGGGAGCGGGGGGCACCGGGGAGCTGTTTTTT CATNPGAGGTGELFF
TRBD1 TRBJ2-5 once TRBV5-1 TGCGCCAGCAGCACTGGGACAGGGCAAGAGACCCAGTACTTC CASSTGTGQETQYF
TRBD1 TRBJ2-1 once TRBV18 TGTGCCAGCTCACCATTAGATAGGGCAGGGGGCGATGAGCAGTTCTTC CASSPLDRAGGDEQFF
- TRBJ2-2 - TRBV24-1 TGTGCCACCTTCGGGTCCACCGGGGAGCTGTTTTTT CATFGSTGELFF
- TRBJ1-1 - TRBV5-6 TGTGCCAGCAGCTTGAGCGCCCGTGAAGCTTTCTTT CASSLSAREAFF
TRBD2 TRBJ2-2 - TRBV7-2 TGTGCCAGCAGCTTAGTGGTTAGCGGGGGCCCGAACACCGGGGAGCTGTTTTTT CASSLVVSGGPNTGELFF
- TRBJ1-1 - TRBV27 TGTGCCAGCAGCTGGGGGGGACGTACTAAAATGAACACTGAAGCTTTCTTT CASSWGGRTKMNTEAFF
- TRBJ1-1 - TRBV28 TGTGCCAGCAGTCTCCGAAGGACTAACACTGAAGCTTTCTTT CASSLRRTNTEAFF
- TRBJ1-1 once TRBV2 TGTGCCAGCAGTGATCTCCGTCAGGCGAACACTGAAGCTTTCTTT CASSDLRQANTEAFF
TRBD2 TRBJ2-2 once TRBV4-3 TGCGCCAGCAGCCTCAGCGGGGGTAAAACCGGGGAGCTGTTTTTT CASSLSGGKTGELFF
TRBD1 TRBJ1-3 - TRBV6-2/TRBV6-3 TGTGCCAGCAGCTTCGACAGGGTCGCCGGAAACACCATATATTTT CASSFDRVAGNTIYF
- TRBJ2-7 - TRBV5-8 TGTGCCAGCAGCTTGGGGAGTCCCAGATTC CASSLGSPRF
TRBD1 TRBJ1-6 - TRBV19 TGTGCCAGTAGTAGGACAGGGGGCGATTCACCCCTCCACTTT CASSRTGGDSPLHF
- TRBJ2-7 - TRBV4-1 TGCGCCAGCAGCCGGGAAGGGGGACCCCAGATCGAGCAGTACTTC CASSREGGPQIEQYF
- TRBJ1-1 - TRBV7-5 TGTGTCAGAAGCCCAGGGGGAGCGATGAACACTGAAGCTTTCTTT CVRSPGGAMNTEAFF
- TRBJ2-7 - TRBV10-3 TGTGCCATCAGTGGTCTGGACTACTCCTACGAGCAGTACTTC CAISGLDYSYEQYF
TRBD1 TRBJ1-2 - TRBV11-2 TGTGCCAGCAGCCCAGGGGGCAACTATGGCTACACCTTC CASSPGGNYGYTF
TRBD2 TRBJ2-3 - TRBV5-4 TGTGCCAGCAGCCCGGGGGCTAGCGGGGCGATCACAGATACGCAGTATTTT CASSPGASGAITDTQYF
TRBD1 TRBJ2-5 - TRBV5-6 TGTGCCAGCAGTCGACGAGGGACAGGGAAAGAGACCCAGTACTTC CASSRRGTGKETQYF
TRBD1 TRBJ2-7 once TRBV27 TGTGCCAGCAGTCTGCACCCTGTCGGGACAGGATCGTCCTACGAGCAGTACTTC CASSLHPVGTGSSYEQYF
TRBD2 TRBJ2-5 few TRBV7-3 TGTGCCAGCAGCTTAGCGGGGGGAAGGGAGACCCAGTACTTC CASSLAGGRETQYF
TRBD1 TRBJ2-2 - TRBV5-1 TGCGCCAGCAGCTTGGAAGGACAGGGGACCGGGGAGCTGTTTTTT CASSLEGQGTGELFF
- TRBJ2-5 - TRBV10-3 TGTGCCATCAGTAACAGGGATGAGACCCAGTACTTC CAISNRDETQYF
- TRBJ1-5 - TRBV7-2 TGTGCCAGCTCCTTCAGCAATCAGCCCCAGCATTTT CASSFSNQPQHF
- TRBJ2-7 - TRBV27 TGTGCCGCAGAAAGCAGGAACTACGAGCAGTACTTC CAAESRNYEQYF
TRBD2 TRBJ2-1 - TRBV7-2 TGTGCCAGCAGCACTAGCGGGGGGTACTCCTACAATGAGCAGTTCTTC CASSTSGGYSYNEQFF
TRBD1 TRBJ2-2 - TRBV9 TGTGCCAGCAGCACCCAGGGGGTCGGCCCCGGGGAGCTGTTTTTT CASSTQGVGPGELFF
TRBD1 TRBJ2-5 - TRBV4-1 TGCGCCAGCAGCCAAGAGGACAGGTTTAAAGAGACCCAGTACTTC CASSQEDRFKETQYF
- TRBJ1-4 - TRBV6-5 TGTGCCAGCAGTTACCTTGCAACTAATGAAAAACTGTTTTTT CASSYLATNEKLFF
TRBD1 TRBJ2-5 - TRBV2 TGTGCCAGCAGTGAACGAACAGGGGGTCAAGAGACCCAGTACTTC CASSERTGGQETQYF
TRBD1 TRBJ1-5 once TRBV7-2 TGTGCCAGCAGCTTTGGACAGGGGGCAGGGCAGCCCCAGCATTTT CASSFGQGAGQPQHF
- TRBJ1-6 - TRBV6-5 TGTGCCAGCAAGTTAGTATCGGGTTCACCCCTCCACTTT CASKLVSGSPLHF
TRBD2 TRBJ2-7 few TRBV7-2 TGTGCCAGCAGCTGGCTAGCGGGGCCCTACGAGCAGTACTTC CASSWLAGPYEQYF
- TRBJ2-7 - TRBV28 TGTGCCAGCCAGGAGGCACGCGAGCAGTACTTC CASQEAREQYF
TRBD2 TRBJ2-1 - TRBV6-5 TGTGCCAGCAAAGGACTAGCCGAATACAATGAGCAGTTCTTC CASKGLAEYNEQFF
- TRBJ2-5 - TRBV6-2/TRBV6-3 TGTGCCAGCGGCCTTGTGGGGCAGCTCCAAGAGACCCAGTACTTC CASGLVGQLQETQYF
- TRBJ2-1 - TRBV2 TGTGCCAGCAGTGGCACTCCTGAGCAGTTCTTC CASSGTPEQFF
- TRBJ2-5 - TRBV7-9 TGTGCCAGCAGCGGGAACAGGAATTGGGAGACCCAGTACTTC CASSGNRNWETQYF
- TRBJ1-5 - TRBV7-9 TGTGCCAGCAGCCAGGGTAAGAGCAATCAGCCCCAGCATTTT CASSQGKSNQPQHF
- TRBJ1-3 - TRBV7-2 TGTGCCAGCTTATTTGGACCCGGGGCTGGAAACACCATATATTTT CASLFGPGAGNTIYF
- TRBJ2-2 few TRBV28 TGTGCCAGCGGCAGAACAGGGTACGGGGAGCTGTTTTTT CASGRTGYGELFF
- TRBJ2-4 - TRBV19 TGTGCCAGTAGTTGGGGGGGGCCCGGAGGGATTCAGTACTTC CASSWGGPGGIQYF
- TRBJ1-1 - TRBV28 TGTGCCAGCAGTTGGTGGGGGGGATCGGGTACTGAAGCTTTCTTT CASSWWGGSGTEAFF
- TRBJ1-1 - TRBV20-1 TGCAGTGCTAGTCCTTGGCATGCTTTCTTT CSASPWHAFF
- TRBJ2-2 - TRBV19 TGTGCCAGTAGTCCCGACAGGTACACCGGGGAGCTGTTTTTT CASSPDRYTGELFF
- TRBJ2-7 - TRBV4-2 TGTGCCAGCAGCCAAGATGCGGGACAGTTCTACGAGCAGTACTTC CASSQDAGQFYEQYF
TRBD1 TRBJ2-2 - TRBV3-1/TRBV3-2 TGTGCCAGCAGTCCGAGGACAGGCGAGGGCACCGGGGAGCTGTTTTTT CASSPRTGEGTGELFF
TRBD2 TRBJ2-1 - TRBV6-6 TGTGCCAGCAATCTAGCGGGGGGGCTACGGAATGAGCAGTTCTTC CASNLAGGLRNEQFF
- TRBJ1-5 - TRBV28 TGTGCCAGCAGTTTTGGATTCCTAGAGGTTAGCAATCAGCCCCAGCATTTT CASSFGFLEVSNQPQHF
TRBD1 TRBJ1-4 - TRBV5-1 TGCGCCAGCAGCTTGGATGGACAGGGTCGTGCTAATGAAAAACTGTTTTTT CASSLDGQGRANEKLFF
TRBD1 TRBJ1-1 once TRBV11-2 TGTGCCAGCAGATCCCCTGACAGGGGGCGGAACACTGAAGCTTTCTTT CASRSPDRGRNTEAFF
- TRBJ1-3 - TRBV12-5 TGTGCTAGTGGTTCCGGGGACTCTGGAAACACCATATATTTT CASGSGDSGNTIYF
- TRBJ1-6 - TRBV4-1 TGCGCCAGCAGCCCTCAATCACAGGGTAGGCCCCTCCACTTT CASSPQSQGRPLHF
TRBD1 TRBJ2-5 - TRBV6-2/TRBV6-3 TGTGCCAGCAGTTACGCTAGGCGTACAGGGGCGAACCAAGAGACCCAGTACTTC CASSYARRTGANQETQYF